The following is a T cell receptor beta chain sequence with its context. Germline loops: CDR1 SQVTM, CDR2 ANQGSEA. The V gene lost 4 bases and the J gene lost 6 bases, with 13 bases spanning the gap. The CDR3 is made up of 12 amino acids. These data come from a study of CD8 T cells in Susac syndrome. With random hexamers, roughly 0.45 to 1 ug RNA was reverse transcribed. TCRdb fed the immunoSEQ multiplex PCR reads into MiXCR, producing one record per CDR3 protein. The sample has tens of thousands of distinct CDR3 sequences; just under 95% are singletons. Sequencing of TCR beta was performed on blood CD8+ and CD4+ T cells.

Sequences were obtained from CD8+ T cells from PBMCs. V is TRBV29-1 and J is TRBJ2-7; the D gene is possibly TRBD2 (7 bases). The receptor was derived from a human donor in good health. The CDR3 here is CSVAEGGVEQYF. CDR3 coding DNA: TGCAGCGTTGCGGAGGGGGGGGTCGAGCAGTACTTC.